This TCR beta chain was profiled in a study of OX40 agonist ivuxolimab in advanced cancers. Sequenced by immunoSEQ multiplex PCR; TCRdb stores in-frame clones only, minus some. The table has 25,000 to 40,000 clones, roughly 84% seen once; the top ten hold approximately 21%. This CDR3 has 14 amino acids. Trimming took 0 bases from V and 5 from J; bases not matched to a gene: 2. Germline CDR1 is SGDLS and CDR2 is YYNGEE. Overall study results and limits: The average count of expanded clones was higher among CD8+ T cells than among CD4+.

Details on this clone: Its antigen remains unidentified.

The V gene is TRBV9, the J gene TRBJ2-1; 7 nucleotides match TRBD2. The TCR was taken from an adult with an advanced solid tumor such as melanoma, head and neck, liver or kidney cancer. The input for sequencing was CD4+ or CD8+ T cells sorted from blood, taken in a trial of the OX40 agonist ivuxolimab. The CDR3 is CASSVGSGNNEQFF. The CDR3 nucleotides are TGTGCCAGCAGCGTAGGCAGCGGGAACAATGAGCAGTTCTTC. Variable domain in full (rest from reference TRBV9 and TRBJ2-1): DSGVTQTPKHLITATGQRVTLRCSPRSGDLSVYWYQQSLDQGLQFLIQYYNGEERAKGNILERFSAQQFPDLHSELNLSSLELGDSALYFCASSVGSGNNEQFFGPGTRLTVL.